The next 12 T cell receptor beta chains were all read from a single sample in a study of control samples from healthy donors and cancer patients. Clones were read by immunoSEQ multiplex PCR, and TCRdb kept only the in-frame ones, dropping some. This sample has 15,000 to 20,000 clones, with around 84% found just once. Sequencing used PBMCs. The receptors here all came from a woman between 70 and 85 years old with lung cancer.

The chain uses TRBV7-8 and TRBJ2-1; TRBD2 matches 11 bases. The CDR3 loop spans 17 amino acids. The V segment lost 5 bases and the J segment 7 bases; nucleotides outside the gene matches: 13. Germline V gene sequence: CDR1 SGHVS, CDR2 FQNEAQ. CDR3 sequence: CASSPRVAGGAGNEQFF. The CDR3 nucleotides are TGTGCCAGCAGCCCTCGGGTAGCGGGAGGGGCGGGGAATGAGCAGTTCTTC.

This sequence joins TRBV5-4 and TRBJ2-3; D is perhaps TRBD1 or TRBD2 (5 bases each). Between the trimmed V and J ends, which lost 2 bases and 3 bases, there was a span of 10 bases. CDR3 length: 14 amino acids. CDR1 and CDR2 (germline): SGHNT, YYREEE (reference sequence). CDR3 nucleotide sequence: TGTGCCAGCAGCTTCGCCGAGGGGACAGATACGCAGTATTTT. Its translation is CASSFAEGTDTQYF. Looking up the rest from reference TRBV5-4 and TRBJ2-3 gives the full variable domain: ETGVTQSPTHLIKTRGQQVTLRCSSQSGHNTVSWYQQALGQGPQFIFQYYREEENGRGNFPPRFSGLQFPNYSSELNVNALELDDSALYLCASSFAEGTDTQYFGPGTRLTVL.

The chain couples TRBV19 to TRBJ1-5; D remains ambiguous. The ends were cut back, 4 bases at V and 4 bases at J, with 8 bases in the middle. Germline V lookup: CDR1 LNHDA, CDR2 SQIVND (reference sequence). The CDR3 is 13 residues long. This chain's CDR3 is CASSNRINQPQHF. DNA for the CDR3: TGTGCCAGTAGTAACCGCATAAATCAGCCCCAGCATTTT.

V is TRBV28 and J is TRBJ2-5, with D perhaps matching TRBD2 (6 bases). Germline CDR1 MDHEN, CDR2 SYDVKM. The CDR3 is 13 amino acids. Between the trimmed V and J ends, which lost 3 bases and 5 bases, there was a span of 10 bases. The CDR3 region has the DNA TGTGCCAGCAGTTTTAGGGGAGGCGAGACCCAGTACTTC. Its protein product is CASSFRGGETQYF.

The chain combines TRBV4-3 with TRBJ1-1; D unclear. CDR1 is LGHNA and CDR2 is YSLEER in the germline V gene. The V end was cut by 1 base, the J end by 4 bases, with 7 bases between. The CDR3 has 13 residues. The CDR3 nucleotides are TGCGCCAGCAGCCAAGCCGAATTCACTGAAGCTTTCTTT. Its protein product is CASSQAEFTEAFF.

This sequence joins TRBV18 and TRBJ2-2, with 8 bases matching TRBD2. Germline CDR1 is KGHSH and CDR2 is LQKENI. V was clipped by 4 bases and J by 4 bases; unmatched bases: 2. The CDR3 runs to 14 residues. CDR3 nucleotides: TGTGCCAGCTCACTCAGCGGGAGCACCGGGGAGCTGTTTTTT. This gives the protein CASSLSGSTGELFF.

This clone was seen only once. This chain uses TRBV28 with TRBJ2-7; D is unclear. Trimming took off 5 bases at V and 2 bases at J, with 16 bases between the two ends. CDR1 MDHEN and CDR2 SYDVKM come from the germline V gene. The CDR3 loop spans 15 amino acids. The CDR3 is CASSRDKRPPYEQYF. The CDR3 DNA follows: TGTGCCAGCAGTAGAGACAAAAGGCCGCCCTACGAGCAGTACTTC. Variable domain in full (rest from reference TRBV28 and TRBJ2-7): DVKVTQSSRYLVKRTGEKVFLECVQDMDHENMFWYRQDPGLGLRLIYFSYDVKMKEKGDIPEGYSVSREKKERFSLILESASTNQTSMYLCASSRDKRPPYEQYFGPGTRLTVT.

The chain carries TRBV7-2 and TRBJ2-1; TRBD2 matches at 9 bases. This CDR3 has 18 residues. Per the germline V gene, CDR1 is SGHTA and CDR2 is FQGNSA. Trimming cost V 1 base and J 4 bases; bases outside gene matches: 11. The CDR3 here is CASSLVRVWTSEYNEQFF. For the CDR3, the DNA is TGTGCCAGCAGCTTAGTCCGCGTTTGGACTAGCGAGTACAATGAGCAGTTCTTC.

CDR3 in amino acids: CASSQLDRVGEQYF. As DNA, the CDR3 is TGTGCCAGCAGCCAATTGGACAGGGTAGGAGAGCAGTACTTC. V usage is TRBV14 and J usage is TRBJ2-7; 8 bases are a match to TRBD1. The V and J ends lost 2 bases and 7 bases, in that order; junction bases with no gene match: 7. Germline V gene lookup returns CDR1 SGHDN and CDR2 FVKESK. This CDR3 contains 14 residues.

This clone is judged medium-sized. The chain carries TRBV4-3 and TRBJ2-6; possible D gene TRBD2, 5 bases. V lost 0 bases, J lost 0 bases, and 9 bases lay in between. The CDR3 contains 17 residues. The germline gives CDR1 LGHNA, CDR2 YSLEER. In nucleotides, the CDR3 is TGCGCCAGCAGCCAAGATGAGGCGGGCTCTGGGGCCAACGTCCTGACTTTC. This sequence encodes CASSQDEAGSGANVLTF.

This clone was observed a single time. The chain recombines TRBV7-2 with TRBJ1-3, with D unresolved. The V end was cut by 3 bases, the J end by 0 bases, with 9 bases between. The CDR3 runs 15 residues. Germline lookup yields CDR1 SGHTA and CDR2 FQGNSA. CDR3 residues: CASSFFSSSGNTIYF. The CDR3 DNA reads as TGTGCCAGCAGCTTTTTCTCGAGCTCTGGAAACACCATATATTTT.

The rearrangement joins TRBV2 to TRBJ2-5, with D unresolved. Germline V CDR1 and CDR2: SNHLY, FYNNEI. Trimming took 2 bases from V and 2 from J, leaving 9 bases between them. The CDR3 totals 14 residues. CDR3 region: CASSEMARQETQYF. In DNA form, the CDR3 reads TGTGCCAGCAGTGAAATGGCCAGACAAGAGACCCAGTACTTC.